This TCR beta chain was recovered during a study of blood T cell repertoires in COVID-19. As for the study in general: PBMCs, B-cell-depleted T cells, or T cells were the source of the cDNA or gDNA that made up the material.

Using immunoSEQ multiplex PCR, the repertoire was profiled, and TCRdb retains in-frame clones only, with some absent. The sample carries 300,000 to 400,000 clones, about 90% recorded once. Among Cohort 3 donors, those recovered had two negative PCRs, clearance, or symptom resolution. The V end lost 8 bases, the J end lost 7 bases, and 17 bases lay between the germline ends. The CDR3 has 13 residues. Germline lookup yields CDR1 GTSNPN and CDR2 SVGIG (reference sequence). Specimen: PBMCs or T cells enriched from blood (not recorded which). This chain joins TRBV30 and TRBJ1-4; no firm D call. This clonotype originated in a woman between 25 and 40 years old who had recovered from COVID-19. The CDR3 bases are TGTGCCGCGGCCGGGGAAGTTGGTGAAAAACTGTTTTTT. It translates to CAAAGEVGEKLFF.